The clone carrying this T cell receptor beta chain was counted between two and nine times. This sample was taken from a study of blood T cell repertoires in COVID-19. Germline V gene sequence: CDR1 SQVTM, CDR2 ANQGSEA. The CDR3 runs to 14 residues. V lost 4 bases to trimming and J lost 6 bases, with 16 bases between them. Produced via immunoSEQ multiplex PCR; TCRdb's table is partial and in-frame only. This table has 150,000 to 200,000 clones, about 85% appearing once. The chain couples TRBV29-1 to TRBJ1-5; possibly TRBD1 for D (5 bases). The receptor comes from an older man who had recovered from COVID-19. Specimen: peripheral blood. CDR3 amino acids: CSVGWDAEGQPQHF. In DNA, the CDR3 is TGCAGCGTTGGTTGGGACGCGGAGGGTCAGCCCCAGCATTTT. Complete variable domain (other parts from reference TRBV29-1 and TRBJ1-5): SAVISQKPSRDICQRGTSLTIQCQVDSQVTMMFWYRQQPGQSLTLIATANQGSEATYESGFVIDKFPISRPNLTFSTLTVSNMSPEDSSIYLCSVGWDAEGQPQHFGDGTRLSIL.